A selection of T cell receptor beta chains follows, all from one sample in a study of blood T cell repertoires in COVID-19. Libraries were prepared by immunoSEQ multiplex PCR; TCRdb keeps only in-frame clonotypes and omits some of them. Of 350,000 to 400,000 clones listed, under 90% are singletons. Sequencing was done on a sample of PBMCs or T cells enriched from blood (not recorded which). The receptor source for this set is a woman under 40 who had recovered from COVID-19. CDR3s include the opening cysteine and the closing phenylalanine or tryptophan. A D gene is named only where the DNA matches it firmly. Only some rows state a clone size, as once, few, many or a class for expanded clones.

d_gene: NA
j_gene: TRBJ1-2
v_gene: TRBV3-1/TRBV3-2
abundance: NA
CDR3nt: TGTGCCAGCAGCCAAGGTGGATTGGACAGCAGCTATGGCTACACCTTC
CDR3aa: CASSQGGLDSSYGYTF

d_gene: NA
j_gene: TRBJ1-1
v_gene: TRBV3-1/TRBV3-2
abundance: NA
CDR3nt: TGTGCCAGCAGCCAAGGCAGAAGGCAGGTGAACACTGAAGCTTTCTTT
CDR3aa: CASSQGRRQVNTEAFF

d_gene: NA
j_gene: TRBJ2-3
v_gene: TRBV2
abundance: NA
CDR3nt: TGTGCCAGCAGTGAACAGCCGACTAGCACAGATACGCAGTATTTT
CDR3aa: CASSEQPTSTDTQYF

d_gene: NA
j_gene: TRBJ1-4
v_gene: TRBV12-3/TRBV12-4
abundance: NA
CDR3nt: TGTGCCAGCAGACCCTCTTGGCCCGAAAAACTGTTTTTT
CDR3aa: CASRPSWPEKLFF

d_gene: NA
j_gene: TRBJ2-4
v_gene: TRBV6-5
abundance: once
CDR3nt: TGTGCCCACGAGGACAGTAAAAACATTCAGTACTTC
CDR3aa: CAHEDSKNIQYF

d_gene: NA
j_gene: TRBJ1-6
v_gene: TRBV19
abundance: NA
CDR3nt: TGTGCCAGTAGTATCTTGGAGCAGGGGACTTCACCCCTCCACTTT
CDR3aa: CASSILEQGTSPLHF

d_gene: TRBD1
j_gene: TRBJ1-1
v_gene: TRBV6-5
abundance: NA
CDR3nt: TGTGCCAGCATCAAGACAGGGATGAACACTGAAGCTTTCTTT
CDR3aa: CASIKTGMNTEAFF

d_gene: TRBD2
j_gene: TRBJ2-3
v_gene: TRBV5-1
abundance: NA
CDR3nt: TGCGCCAGCAGCTTGGGGGGCGGACTAGCGAGGGGTAAGGATACGCAGTATTTT
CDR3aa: CASSLGGGLARGKDTQYF

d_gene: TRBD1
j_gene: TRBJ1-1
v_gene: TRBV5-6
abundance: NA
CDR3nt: TGTGCCAGCAGCTTGGCGGGACAGGCCTTCACTGAAGCTTTCTTT
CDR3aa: CASSLAGQAFTEAFF

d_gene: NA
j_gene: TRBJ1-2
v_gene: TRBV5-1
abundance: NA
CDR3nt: TGCGCCAGCAGCTTGGATAATACTGCGAGCTATGGCTACACCTTC
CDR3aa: CASSLDNTASYGYTF

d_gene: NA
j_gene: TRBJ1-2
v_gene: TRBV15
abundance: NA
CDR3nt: TGTGCCACCAGACACGGGGGGGACCCCTATGGCTACACCTTC
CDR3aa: CATRHGGDPYGYTF

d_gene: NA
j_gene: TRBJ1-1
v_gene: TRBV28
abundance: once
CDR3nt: TGTGCCAGCAGGGAGGGGCCGGGGTCGGCTTTCTTT
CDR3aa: CASREGPGSAFF

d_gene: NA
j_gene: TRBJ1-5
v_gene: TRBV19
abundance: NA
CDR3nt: TGTGCCAGTAGTAACCGGGACACCAATCAGCCCCAGCATTTT
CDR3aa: CASSNRDTNQPQHF

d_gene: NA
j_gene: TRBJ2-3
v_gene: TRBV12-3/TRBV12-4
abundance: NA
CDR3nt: TGTGCCAGCAGTTTACATCGGACAGATACGCAGTATTTT
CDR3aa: CASSLHRTDTQYF

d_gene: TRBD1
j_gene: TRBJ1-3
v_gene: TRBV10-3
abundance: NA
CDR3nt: TGTGCCATCGGCCGCTTTACAGGGGGCAGAGGAGGAAACACCATATATTTT
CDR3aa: CAIGRFTGGRGGNTIYF

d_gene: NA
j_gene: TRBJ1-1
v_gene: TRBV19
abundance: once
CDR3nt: TGTGCCAGTAGTAGCCTACAGGCTGGCGGCATGAACACTGAAGCTTTCTTT
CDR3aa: CASSSLQAGGMNTEAFF

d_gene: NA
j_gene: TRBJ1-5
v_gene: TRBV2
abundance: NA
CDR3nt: TGTGCCAGCAGTGAGCCCCAGGGGTGGCAGCCCCAGCATTTT
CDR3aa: CASSEPQGWQPQHF

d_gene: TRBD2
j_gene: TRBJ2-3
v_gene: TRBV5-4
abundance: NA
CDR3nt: TGTGCCAGCAGCTTGGGACTAGCGGCTAGCACAGATACGCAGTATTTT
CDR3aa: CASSLGLAASTDTQYF

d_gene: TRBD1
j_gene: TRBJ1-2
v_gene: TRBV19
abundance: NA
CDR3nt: TGTGCCAGTCGAACCGGGACAGGGTCGTTACATGGCTACACCTTC
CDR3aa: CASRTGTGSLHGYTF

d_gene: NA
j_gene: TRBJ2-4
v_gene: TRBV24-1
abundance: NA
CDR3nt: TGTGCCACCAGCCAAGGGGTCGGGGCCAAAAACATTCAGTACTTC
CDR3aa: CATSQGVGAKNIQYF

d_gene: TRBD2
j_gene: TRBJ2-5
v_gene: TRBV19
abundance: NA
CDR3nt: TGTGCCAGTAGTCTATGGACTAGCGGGAGGAAAGAGACCCAGTACTTC
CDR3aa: CASSLWTSGRKETQYF

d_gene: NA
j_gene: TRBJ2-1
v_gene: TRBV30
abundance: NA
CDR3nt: TGTGCCTGGATGGGGCCCTACAATGAGCAGTTCTTC
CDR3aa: CAWMGPYNEQFF

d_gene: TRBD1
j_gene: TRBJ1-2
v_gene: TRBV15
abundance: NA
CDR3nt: TGTGCCACCAGCAGTGATACAGGGGGCTATGGCTACACCTTC
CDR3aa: CATSSDTGGYGYTF

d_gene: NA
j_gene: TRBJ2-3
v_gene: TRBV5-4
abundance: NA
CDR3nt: TGTGCCAGCAGCCCCCTCGGACTTAACACAGATACGCAGTATTTT
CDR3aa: CASSPLGLNTDTQYF

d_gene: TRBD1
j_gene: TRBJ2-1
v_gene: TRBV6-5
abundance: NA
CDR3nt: TGTGCCAGCAGTTACTGGGGACAGAACAATGAGCAGTTCTTC
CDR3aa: CASSYWGQNNEQFF

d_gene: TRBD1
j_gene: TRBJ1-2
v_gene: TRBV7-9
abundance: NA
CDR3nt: TGTGCCAGCAGCGGATCCGGGACAGGGGAACACACCTTC
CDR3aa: CASSGSGTGEHTF

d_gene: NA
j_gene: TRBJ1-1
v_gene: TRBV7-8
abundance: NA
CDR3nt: TGTGCCAACAGGACGCGGGGACTCACTGAAGCTTTCTTT
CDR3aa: CANRTRGLTEAFF

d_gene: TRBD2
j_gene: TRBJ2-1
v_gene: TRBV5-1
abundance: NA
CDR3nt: TGCGCCAGCACCAGTGACCGGACTAGCGCTGTGAGCTCCTACAATGAGCAGTTCTTC
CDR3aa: CASTSDRTSAVSSYNEQFF

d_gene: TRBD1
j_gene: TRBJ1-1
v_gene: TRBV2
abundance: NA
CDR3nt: TGTGCCAGCAGAGTCGGACAGGGCATGAACACTGAAGCTTTCTTT
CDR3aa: CASRVGQGMNTEAFF

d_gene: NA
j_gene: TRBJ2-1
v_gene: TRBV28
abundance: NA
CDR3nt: TGTGCCAGCAGTTTAAATGGCTTGTTCCCCTACAATGAGCAGTTCTTC
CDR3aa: CASSLNGLFPYNEQFF

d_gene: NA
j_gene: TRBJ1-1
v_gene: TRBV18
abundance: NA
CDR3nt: TGTGCCAGCTCACCACCCGTAGTTGACCCCCCCCTTGGACTGCCCATGAACACTGAAGCTTTCTTT
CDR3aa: CASSPPVVDPPLGLPMNTEAFF

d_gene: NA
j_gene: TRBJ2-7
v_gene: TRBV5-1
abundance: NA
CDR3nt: TGCGCCAGCAGCTTGGAAGCAGGGCCCTACGAGCAGTACTTC
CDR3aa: CASSLEAGPYEQYF

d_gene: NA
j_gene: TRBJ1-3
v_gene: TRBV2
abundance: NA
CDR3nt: TGTGCCAGCAGCGTAGACAGGACCGATGCCGTTATGAGAAACACCATATATTTT
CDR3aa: CASSVDRTDAVMRNTIYF

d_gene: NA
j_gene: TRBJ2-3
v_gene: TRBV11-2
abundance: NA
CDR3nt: TGTGCCAGCAGCTTAGGACTGGCAGCTAGCACAGATACGCAGTATTTT
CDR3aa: CASSLGLAASTDTQYF

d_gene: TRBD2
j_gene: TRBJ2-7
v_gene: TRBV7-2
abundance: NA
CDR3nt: TGTGCCAGCAGCCCCTTTAGCGGGGGGCCCTACGAGCAGTACTTC
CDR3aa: CASSPFSGGPYEQYF

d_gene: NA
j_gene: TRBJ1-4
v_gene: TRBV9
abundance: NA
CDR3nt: TGTGCCAGCAGCGTAAAAGGGAGGCATGAAAAACTGTTTTTT
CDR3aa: CASSVKGRHEKLFF

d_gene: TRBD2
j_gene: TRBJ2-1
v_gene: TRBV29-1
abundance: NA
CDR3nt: TGCAGCGTTGTTTCTGTTAGCGGGAGGTTTAGCTCCTACAATGAGCAGTTCTTC
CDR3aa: CSVVSVSGRFSSYNEQFF

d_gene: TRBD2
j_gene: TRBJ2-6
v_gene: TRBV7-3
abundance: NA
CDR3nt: TGTGCCAGCAGCTTAGCGGCGGGAGGGCCCTCTGGGGCCAACGTCCTGACTTTC
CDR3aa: CASSLAAGGPSGANVLTF

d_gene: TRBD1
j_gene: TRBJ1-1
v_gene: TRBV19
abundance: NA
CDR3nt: TGTGCCAGTAGTAAAACTCAGGGGGAGACTGAAGCTTTCTTT
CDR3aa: CASSKTQGETEAFF

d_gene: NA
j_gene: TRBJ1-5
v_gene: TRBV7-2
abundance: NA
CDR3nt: TGTGCCAGCAGCTTAAACCTGGGCCAGCCCCAGCATTTT
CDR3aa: CASSLNLGQPQHF

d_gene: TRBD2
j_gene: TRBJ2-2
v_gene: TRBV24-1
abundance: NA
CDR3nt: TGTGCCACCAGCCGGACTAGCGGAGCGAACACCGGGGAGCTGTTTTTT
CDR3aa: CATSRTSGANTGELFF

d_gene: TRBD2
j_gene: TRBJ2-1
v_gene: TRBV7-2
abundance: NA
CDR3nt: TGTGCCAGCAGCCCAGGACTAGCGGGAGTTAGTGAGCAGTTCTTC
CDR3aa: CASSPGLAGVSEQFF

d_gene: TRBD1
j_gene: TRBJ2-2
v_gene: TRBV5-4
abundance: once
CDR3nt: TGTGCCAGCAGCCGGGGACAGTACGCGAACACCGGGGAGCTGTTTTTT
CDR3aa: CASSRGQYANTGELFF

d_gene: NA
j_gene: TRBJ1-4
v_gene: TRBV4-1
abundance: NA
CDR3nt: TGCGCCAGCAGCCTGGGCAGCTCAACTAATGAAAAACTGTTTTTT
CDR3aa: CASSLGSSTNEKLFF

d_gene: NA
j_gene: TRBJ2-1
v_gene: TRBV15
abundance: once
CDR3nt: TGTGCCACCGCAACACTAGTCCGAGGTTACAATGAGCAGTTCTTC
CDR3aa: CATATLVRGYNEQFF

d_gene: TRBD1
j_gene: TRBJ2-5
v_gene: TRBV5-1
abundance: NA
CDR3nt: TGCGCCAGCAGCAACCCACCGGGACAGGGGACCCAGTACTTC
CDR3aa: CASSNPPGQGTQYF

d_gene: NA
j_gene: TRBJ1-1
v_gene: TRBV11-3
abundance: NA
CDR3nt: TGTGCCAGCAGCTTAGGTTCGGGGGGTCTGAACACTGAAGCTTTCTTT
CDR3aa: CASSLGSGGLNTEAFF

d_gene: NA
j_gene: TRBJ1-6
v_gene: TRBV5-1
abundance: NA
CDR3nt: TGCGCCAGCAGCTTGGTTATCGCGGCACCCCTCCACTTT
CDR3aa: CASSLVIAAPLHF

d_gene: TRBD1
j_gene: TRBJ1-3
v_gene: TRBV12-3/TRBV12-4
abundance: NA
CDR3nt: TGTGCCAGCAGTTGGGACAGAGGAAACACCATATATTTT
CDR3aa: CASSWDRGNTIYF

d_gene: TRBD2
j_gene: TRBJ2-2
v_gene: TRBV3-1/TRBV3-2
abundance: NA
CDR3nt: TGTGCCAGCAGCATCTCGACTAGCGGGAACACCGGGGAGCTGTTTTTT
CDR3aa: CASSISTSGNTGELFF

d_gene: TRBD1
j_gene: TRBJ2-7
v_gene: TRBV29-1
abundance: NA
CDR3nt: TGCAGCGTTGAAGGACAGGGGTGGTACGAGCAGTACTTC
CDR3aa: CSVEGQGWYEQYF

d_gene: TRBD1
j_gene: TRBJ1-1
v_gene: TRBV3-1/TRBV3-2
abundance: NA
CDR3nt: TGTGCCAGCAGCCACCCCGACAGGGACGCTGAAGCTTTCTTT
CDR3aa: CASSHPDRDAEAFF

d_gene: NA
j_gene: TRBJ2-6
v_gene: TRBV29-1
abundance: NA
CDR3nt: TGCAGCGTTGGGGGCGGGAAGGGGGCCAACGTCCTGACTTTC
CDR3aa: CSVGGGKGANVLTF

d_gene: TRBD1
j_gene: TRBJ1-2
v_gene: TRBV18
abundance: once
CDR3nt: TGTGCCAGCTCACCGACTGGGACAGGGGGCGAGAACTATGGCTACACCTTC
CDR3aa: CASSPTGTGGENYGYTF

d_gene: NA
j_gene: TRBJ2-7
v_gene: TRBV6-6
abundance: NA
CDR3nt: TGTGCCAGCATCACAGGGTCAACCCCCTACGAGCAGTACTTC
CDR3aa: CASITGSTPYEQYF

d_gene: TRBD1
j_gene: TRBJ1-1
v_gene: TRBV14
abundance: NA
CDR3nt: TGTGCCAGCAGCCAAGCCCTAGGGACAGGGTCCACTGAAGCTTTCTTT
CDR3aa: CASSQALGTGSTEAFF

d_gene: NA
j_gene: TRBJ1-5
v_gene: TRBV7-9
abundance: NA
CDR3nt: TGTGCCAGCAGCTTAGAAAATGGGGGCGGTTATCAGCCCCAGCATTTT
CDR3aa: CASSLENGGGYQPQHF

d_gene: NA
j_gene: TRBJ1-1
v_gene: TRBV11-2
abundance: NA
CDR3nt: TGTGCCAGCAGCGTGGGGGGATGGACGAACACTGAAGCTTTCTTT
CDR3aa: CASSVGGWTNTEAFF

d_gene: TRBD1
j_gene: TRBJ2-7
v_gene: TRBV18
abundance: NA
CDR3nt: TGTGCCAGCTCACCCTCTCTACCGGGACAGGGGGGCTACGAGCAGTACTTC
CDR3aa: CASSPSLPGQGGYEQYF